The sequence of this T cell receptor beta chain was determined in a study of cytomegalovirus exposure and HLA in healthy donors. As regards this clone: What it binds is unknown.

Study-wide points: The dataset shows that most TCR sequences were rare, while some public TCRs occurred in many donors.

With 60 Vbeta and 13 Jbeta primers, the PCR was carried out. The table came from immunoSEQ multiplex PCR; TCRdb's copy has only in-frame clones and leaves some out. In the table there are fewer than 100,000 clones, 60% to 80% of which are singletons. Germline trimming cut 5 bases from V and 4 bases from J; bases unmatched to any gene: 10. Per germline, CDR1 LNHDA and CDR2 SQIVND (reference sequence). The CDR3 has 15 amino acids. Sequences were obtained from PBMCs. The chain uses TRBV19 and TRBJ1-1; 7 positions match TRBD1. The clonotype was recovered from a female donor in good health and CMV-seronegative. Here the CDR3 reads CASSPSTGIGTEAFF. Written as DNA, the CDR3 is TGTGCCAGTAGTCCCTCGACAGGGATCGGCACTGAAGCTTTCTTT.